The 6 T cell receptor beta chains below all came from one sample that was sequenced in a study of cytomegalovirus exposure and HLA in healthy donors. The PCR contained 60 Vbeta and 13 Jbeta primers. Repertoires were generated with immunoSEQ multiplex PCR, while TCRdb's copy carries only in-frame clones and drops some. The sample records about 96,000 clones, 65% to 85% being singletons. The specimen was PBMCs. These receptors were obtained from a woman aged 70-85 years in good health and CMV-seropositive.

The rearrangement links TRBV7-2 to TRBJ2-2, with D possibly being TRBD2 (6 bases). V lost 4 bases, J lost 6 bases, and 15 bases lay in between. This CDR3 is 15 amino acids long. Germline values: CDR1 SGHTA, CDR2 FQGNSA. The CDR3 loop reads CASSSRTTNAGELFF. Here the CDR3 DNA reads TGTGCCAGCAGCTCTAGGACTACTAACGCCGGGGAGCTGTTTTTT.

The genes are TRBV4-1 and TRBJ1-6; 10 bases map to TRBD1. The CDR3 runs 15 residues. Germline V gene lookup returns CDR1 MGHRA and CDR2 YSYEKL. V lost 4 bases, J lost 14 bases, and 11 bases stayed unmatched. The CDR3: CASSRPGQGMNTLHF. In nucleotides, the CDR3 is TGCGCCAGCAGCCGGCCGGGACAGGGGATGAACACCCTCCACTTT.

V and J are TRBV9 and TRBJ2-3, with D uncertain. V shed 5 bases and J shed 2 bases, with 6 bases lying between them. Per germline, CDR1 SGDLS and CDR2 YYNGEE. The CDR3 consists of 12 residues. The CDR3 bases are TGTGCCAGCAGAGCCACCACAGATACGCAGTATTTT. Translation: CASRATTDTQYF.

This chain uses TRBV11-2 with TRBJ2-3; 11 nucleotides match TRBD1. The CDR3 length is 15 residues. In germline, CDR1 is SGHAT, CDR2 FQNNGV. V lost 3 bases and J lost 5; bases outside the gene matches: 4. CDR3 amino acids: CASSFAGTGGDTQYF. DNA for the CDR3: TGTGCCAGCAGCTTTGCCGGGACAGGGGGAGATACGCAGTATTTT.

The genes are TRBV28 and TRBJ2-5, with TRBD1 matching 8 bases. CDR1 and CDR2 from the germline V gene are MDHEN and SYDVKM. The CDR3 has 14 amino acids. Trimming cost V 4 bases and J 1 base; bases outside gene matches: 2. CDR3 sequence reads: CASSWDRIQETQYF. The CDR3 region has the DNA TGTGCCAGCAGTTGGGACAGGATCCAAGAGACCCAGTACTTC.

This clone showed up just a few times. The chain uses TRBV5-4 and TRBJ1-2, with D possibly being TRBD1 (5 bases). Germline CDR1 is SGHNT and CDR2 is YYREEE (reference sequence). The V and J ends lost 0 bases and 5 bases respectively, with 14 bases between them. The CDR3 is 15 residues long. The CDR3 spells CASSLDPQVFYGYTF. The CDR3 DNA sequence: TGTGCCAGCAGCTTGGACCCACAGGTTTTTTATGGCTACACCTTC.